A selection of T cell receptor beta chains follows, all from one sample in a study of CXCR3-negative and CXCR3-positive naive CD8 T cells. TCRdb re-called the 5' RACE reads; every CDR3 protein appears as one record, without DNA. The sample totals roughly 26,000 distinct CDR3 sequences. Sequencing used naive CXCR3- CD8+ T cells from blood. The receptors shown here come from a human donor in good health. Some clones in this sample may be carry-over from other donors' samples. Both conserved end residues are part of each CDR3. Clone size, where shown, is once, few, many, or a class for clones that have expanded.

v_call: TRBV29-1; clone_size: -; j_call: TRBJ2-1; cdr3_aa: CSVAAVLSVYNEQFF
v_call: TRBV7-9; clone_size: -; j_call: TRBJ1-5; cdr3_aa: CASSPDWTSNQPQHF
v_call: TRBV7-2; clone_size: -; j_call: TRBJ1-3; cdr3_aa: CASSLWEVLAGNTIYF
v_call: TRBV7-2; clone_size: -; j_call: TRBJ2-4; cdr3_aa: CASSQDRYSKNIQYF
v_call: TRBV3-1; clone_size: -; j_call: TRBJ2-6; cdr3_aa: CASSPEPVPSGANVLTF
v_call: TRBV5-1; clone_size: -; j_call: TRBJ1-1; cdr3_aa: CASSLLGTEAFF
v_call: TRBV12-5; clone_size: -; j_call: TRBJ2-1; cdr3_aa: CASGSTRDRGYNEQFF
v_call: TRBV20-1; clone_size: -; j_call: TRBJ2-1; cdr3_aa: CSAREDGNEQFF
v_call: TRBV20-1; clone_size: -; j_call: TRBJ1-1; cdr3_aa: CSARGDQDTEAFF
v_call: TRBV9; clone_size: medium-sized; j_call: TRBJ1-1; cdr3_aa: CASRAGTGYTEAFF
v_call: TRBV9; clone_size: -; j_call: TRBJ2-1; cdr3_aa: CASSVDPAGEQFF
v_call: TRBV6-2/TRBV6-3; clone_size: -; j_call: TRBJ2-1; cdr3_aa: CASSGTSEGPHEQFF
v_call: TRBV3-1; clone_size: -; j_call: TRBJ1-3; cdr3_aa: CASSPTRRSGNTIYF
v_call: TRBV29-1; clone_size: -; j_call: TRBJ2-7; cdr3_aa: CSFRDMYEQYF
v_call: TRBV20-1; clone_size: -; j_call: TRBJ1-2; cdr3_aa: CSARGAAISDGYTF
v_call: TRBV27; clone_size: -; j_call: TRBJ2-5; cdr3_aa: CASLNLANPETQYF
v_call: TRBV6-5; clone_size: -; j_call: TRBJ1-1; cdr3_aa: CASRGGNTEAFF